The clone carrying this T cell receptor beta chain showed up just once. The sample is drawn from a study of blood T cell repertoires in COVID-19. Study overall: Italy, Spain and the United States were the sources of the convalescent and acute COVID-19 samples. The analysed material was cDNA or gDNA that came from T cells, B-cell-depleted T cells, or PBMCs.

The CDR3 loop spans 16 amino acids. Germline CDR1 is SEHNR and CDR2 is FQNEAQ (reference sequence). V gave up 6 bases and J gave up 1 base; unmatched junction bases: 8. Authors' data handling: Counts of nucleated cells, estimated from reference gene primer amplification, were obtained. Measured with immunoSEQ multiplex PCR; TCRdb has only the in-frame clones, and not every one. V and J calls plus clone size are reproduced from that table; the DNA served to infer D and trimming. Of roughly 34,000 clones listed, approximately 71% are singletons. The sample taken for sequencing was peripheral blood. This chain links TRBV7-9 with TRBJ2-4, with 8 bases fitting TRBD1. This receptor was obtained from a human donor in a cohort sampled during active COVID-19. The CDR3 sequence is CASSQTGEHAKNIQYF. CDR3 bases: TGTGCCAGCAGTCAGACAGGGGAACACGCCAAAAACATTCAGTACTTC.